The 9 T cell receptor beta chains reported below all come from one sample, sequenced in a study of PD-1 blockade in classical Hodgkin lymphoma. All patients relapsed after autologous stem cell transplantation, and brentuximab vedotin exposure varied. Negative magnetic selection isolated CD4+ T cells from thawed PBMCs. Assay: immunoSEQ multiplex PCR; the TCRdb copy retains only in-frame clones and omits some. The sample has roughly 2,500 clones; 65% to 90% are singletons. Source: CD4+ T cells from blood, taken at baseline. The source is a human donor with classical Hodgkin lymphoma.

This sequence joins TRBV2 and TRBJ2-2; unclear D gene. The germline V gene has CDR1 SNHLY and CDR2 FYNNEI. The CDR3 extends over 15 amino acids. V was shortened by 6 bases and J by 0 bases, with 11 bases between the two germline ends. CDR3 in amino acids: CASSYDTANTGELFF. The CDR3 coding sequence is TGTGCCAGCAGCTATGACACCGCGAACACCGGGGAGCTGTTTTTT. Complete variable domain (other parts from reference TRBV2 and TRBJ2-2): EPEVTQTPSHQVTQMGQEVILRCVPISNHLYFYWYRQILGQKVEFLVSFYNNEISEKSEIFDDQFSVERPDGSNFTLKIRSTKLEDSAMYFCASSYDTANTGELFFGEGSRLTVL.

The V call is TRBV7-9, the J call TRBJ1-4; TRBD1 matches at 7 bases. The CDR3 is 17 amino acids. Per germline, CDR1 SEHNR and CDR2 FQNEAQ (reference sequence). The junction had 16 bases not matched to a gene; V was cut back by 5 bases and J by 7 bases. CDR3 loop: CASSRDRKIAESEKLFF. As DNA, the CDR3 is TGTGCCAGCAGCCGGGACAGAAAAATCGCGGAGAGTGAAAAACTGTTTTTT.

V is TRBV25-1 and J is TRBJ1-2; 12 nucleotides line up with TRBD1. The V and J ends lost 4 bases and 8 bases, in that order; junction bases with no gene match: 8. The CDR3 is 15 amino acids. The germline V gene encodes CDR1 MGHDK and CDR2 SYGVNS. The CDR3 sequence: CASSGRDRGPQGYTF. For the CDR3, the DNA is TGTGCCAGCAGTGGCCGGGACAGGGGGCCACAGGGCTACACCTTC.

The chain is built from TRBV5-6 and TRBJ2-3, with D unresolved. The V and J ends lost 4 bases and 2 bases respectively, with 2 bases between them. Germline assignment: CDR1 SGHDT and CDR2 YYEEEE. CDR3 length: 11 amino acids. The CDR3 protein is CASSLTDTQYF. For the CDR3, the DNA is TGTGCCAGCAGCCTCACAGATACGCAGTATTTT.

The V call is TRBV2, the J call TRBJ1-2; a possible D gene is TRBD1 (5 bases). The V gene lost 4 bases and the J gene lost 5 bases, with 11 bases spanning the gap. There are 13 residues in the CDR3. CDR1 and CDR2 (germline): SNHLY, FYNNEI. The CDR3 region has the DNA TGTGCCAGCAGTGGGGGGACGGTTTATGGCTACACCTTC. Translation gives CASSGGTVYGYTF.

This chain links TRBV9 with TRBJ2-5; D ambiguous. This CDR3 has 15 amino acids. Trimming stripped 3 bases from V and 5 bases from J, with 17 bases between. Germline V gene lookup returns CDR1 SGDLS and CDR2 YYNGEE. DNA of the CDR3: TGTGCCAGCAGCGCAATACCTAGTAGTGGTGAGACCCAGTACTTC. It codes for CASSAIPSSGETQYF.

The rearrangement uses TRBV6-1 and TRBJ2-1; D remains unclear. Looked up from germline, CDR1 is MNHNS and CDR2 is SASEGT. V was trimmed by 2 bases and J by 5 bases, leaving 10 bases between them. This CDR3 is built from 14 residues. CDR3 residues: CASSESLVNNEQFF. In nucleotides, the CDR3 is TGTGCCAGCAGTGAAAGTCTGGTTAACAATGAGCAGTTCTTC.

This chain joins TRBV28 and TRBJ2-3, with D perhaps TRBD1 (6 bases). The ends were cut back, 6 bases at V and 2 bases at J, with 15 bases in the middle. Germline loops: CDR1 MDHEN, CDR2 SYDVKM. The CDR3 has 15 residues. The chain's CDR3 is CASSAAQGYTDTQYF. DNA of the CDR3: TGTGCCAGCAGCGCCGCACAGGGCTACACAGATACGCAGTATTTT.

The chain joins TRBV4-3 to TRBJ1-3; D uncertain. The CDR3 runs 14 residues. Trimming removed 2 bases from V and 4 bases from J, with 9 bases in between. Germline CDR1 LGHNA, CDR2 YSLEER. Written as DNA, the CDR3 is TGCGCCAGCAGCCAACCCGGGCCGGGAAACACCATATATTTT. Its translation is CASSQPGPGNTIYF.